The sequence of this TCR beta chain was determined in a study of vaccination effects on CD4 cells after COVID-19. Across the whole study: The researchers cultured 1.5 million to 2.5 million PBMC per well with approximately 10 IU/ml IL-2 and roughly 9.1 ug/ml peptides.

Cells that had been cultured for 10 days were the source of isolated CD4+ T cells. This table comes from immunoSEQ multiplex PCR, and its TCRdb copy is limited to in-frame clones, with some not included. This table has around 30,000 clones, less than 85% appearing once. The sample holds a few counts of this clone. Its antigen is still unknown. V dropped 3 bases and J dropped 0 bases, with 10 bases sitting between them. The CDR3 is 14 residues long. CDR1 is SGDLS and CDR2 is YYNGEE in the germline V gene. The gene calls are TRBV9 and TRBJ2-7; no definite D call. This receptor was obtained from a human donor who received a COVID-19 vaccine. The sample was CD4+ T cells from PBMCs cultured without peptide, taken before COVID-19 vaccination. CDR3 sequence reads: CASSATVGSYEQYF. The CDR3 DNA reads TGTGCCAGCAGCGCCACCGTCGGCTCCTACGAGCAGTACTTC.